These 11 T cell receptor beta chains were sequenced from one sample in a study of T-cell reconstitution after alpha-beta-depleted transplantation in children. Unique molecular identifiers were incorporated when the TCRbeta library was constructed. From the PCR reads, TCRdb called clonotypes with MiXCR, one entry per CDR3 protein. The sample records 350,000 to 450,000 distinct CDR3 sequences, about 14% being singletons. Sequencing used PBMCs, obtained from the stem cell graft. These receptors all stem from a human donor who donated a stem cell graft to a child with Fanconi anemia.

The DNA for the CDR3 is TGTGCCAGCAGCCCTTACCGTGGGACATCAGATTCACCCCTCCACTTT. Protein sequence: CASSPYRGTSDSPLHF. The chain joins TRBV7-6 to TRBJ1-6; D is possibly TRBD1 (6 bases). Germline V gene lookup returns CDR1 SGHVS and CDR2 FNYEAQ. This CDR3 comprises 16 residues. V was shortened by 5 bases and J by 8 bases, with 19 bases between the two germline ends.

This clonotype was recorded a few times. The chain employs TRBV3-1 and TRBJ2-7, with 9 positions matching TRBD1. Germline V gives CDR1 LGHDT, CDR2 YNNKEL (reference sequence). Trimming cost V 0 bases and J 1 base; bases outside gene matches: 7. The CDR3 extends over 17 amino acids. The CDR3 region is CASSQDQWGQGSYEQYF. The CDR3 DNA is TGTGCCAGCAGCCAAGATCAGTGGGGACAGGGATCCTACGAGCAGTACTTC.

This clonotype was found many times. The chain employs TRBV5-1 and TRBJ1-1; 7 nucleotides align to TRBD1. The CDR3 sequence is 14 residues long. V gave up 4 bases and J gave up 1 base; unmatched junction bases: 4. Germline CDR1 reads SGHRS; CDR2 reads YFSETQ. CDR3: CASSQGQSNTEAFF. The CDR3, as DNA: TGCGCCAGCAGCCAGGGACAGTCGAACACTGAAGCTTTCTTT. The variable domain in full, completed from reference TRBV5-1 and TRBJ1-1, reads KAGVTQTPRYLIKTRGQQVTLSCSPISGHRSVSWYQQTPGQGLQFLFEYFSETQRNKGNFPGRFSGRQFSNSRSEMNVSTLELGDSALYLCASSQGQSNTEAFFGQGTRLTVV.

This clonotype was counted at least ten times. Here the CDR3 reads CASIRLANTGELFF. CDR3 sequence (DNA): TGTGCCAGCATTAGGCTGGCGAACACCGGGGAGCTGTTTTTT. The chain joins TRBV6-5 to TRBJ2-2; D unclear. Looked up from germline, CDR1 is MNHEY and CDR2 is SVGAGI. V lost 7 bases and J lost 0, with 9 bases in between. The CDR3 runs to 14 residues.

The chain carries TRBV29-1 and TRBJ2-5; a weak D match, TRBD2 (5 bases). This CDR3 region has 13 residues. CDR1 is SQVTM, CDR2 ANQGSEA, per germline. V lost 4 bases, J lost 2 bases, and 11 bases lay in between. DNA of the CDR3: TGCAGCGTTGCGTCCGGGATTCAAGAGACCCAGTACTTC. Protein product: CSVASGIQETQYF.

This clonotype has a handful of counts. In DNA, the CDR3 is TGTGCCAGCAGTGGGGGGGATGAAAAACTGTTTTTT. It specifies CASSGGDEKLFF. This chain connects TRBV7-6 to TRBJ1-4; D possibly corresponds to TRBD1 (5 bases). Trimming took 6 bases from V and 6 from J, leaving 8 bases between them. This CDR3 contains 12 residues. Germline-derived CDR1 and CDR2 are SGHVS and FNYEAQ.

The sample holds a few counts of this clonotype. This chain connects TRBV5-1 to TRBJ2-2, with 9 bases aligning to TRBD2. Germline CDR1 is SGHRS and CDR2 is YFSETQ. CDR3 size: 16 residues. The ends lost 2 bases at V and 5 bases at J; junction bases unmatched: 7. This chain's CDR3 is CASSFYSGGVTGELFF. CDR3 nucleotide sequence: TGCGCCAGCAGCTTTTATAGCGGGGGAGTTACCGGGGAGCTGTTTTTT.

The rearrangement joins TRBV7-9 to TRBJ2-2; tentative D call: TRBD1 (6 bases). The length of the CDR3 is 12 residues. Germline V gives CDR1 SEHNR, CDR2 FQNEAQ (reference sequence). V was trimmed by 5 bases and J by 10 bases, leaving 11 bases between them. CDR3 DNA: TGTGCCAGCAGCGATACAGGGCCGGAGCTGTTTTTT. Protein: CASSDTGPELFF. The variable domain in full, with the rest retrieved from reference TRBV7-9 and TRBJ2-2, is DTGVSQNPRHKITKRGQNVTFRCDPISEHNRLYWYRQTLGQGPEFLTYFQNEAQLEKSRLLSDRFSAERPKGSFSTLEIQRTEQGDSAMYLCASSDTGPELFFGEGSRLTVL.

This clonotype was detected only a few times. The rearrangement joins TRBV28 to TRBJ2-7; D remains unclear. The CDR3 totals 11 residues. Germline CDR1 and CDR2: MDHEN and SYDVKM. Trimming stripped 10 bases from V and 4 bases from J, with 11 bases between. CDR3 residues: CATSSSYEQYV. The CDR3 coding sequence is TGTGCCACCTCGTCCTCTTACGAGCAGTACGTC.

CDR3 nucleotides: TGCAGTGCTAGAGATGGGGCAGTCCATGGCTACACCTTC. It translates to CSARDGAVHGYTF. The V call is TRBV20-1, the J call TRBJ1-2, with D maybe TRBD1 (5 bases). CDR3 size: 13 residues. Between the trimmed V and J ends, which lost 0 bases and 6 bases, there was a span of 11 bases. Germline V gene data show CDR1 as DFQATT and CDR2 as SNEGSKA (reference sequence).

The chain employs TRBV27 and TRBJ2-1; 11 bases agree with TRBD2. The V gene's germline CDR1 is MNHEY and CDR2 SMNVEV (reference sequence). The CDR3 contains 16 residues. V was clipped by 4 bases and J by 3 bases; unmatched bases: 5. CDR3 nucleotide sequence: TGTGCCAGCAGTTACTTAGCGGGGGGGAACTACAATGAGCAGTTCTTC. Translation: CASSYLAGGNYNEQFF.